This T cell receptor (beta chain) was sequenced during a study of blood T cell repertoires in COVID-19. V dropped 0 bases and J dropped 3 bases, with 9 bases sitting between them. The CDR3 length is 14 residues. Germline V gene sequence: CDR1 SEHNR, CDR2 FQNEAQ (reference sequence). Here immunoSEQ multiplex PCR was the method, and the copy in TCRdb shows in-frame clones only, minus some. The sample holds under 200,000 clones; about 90% are singletons and the top ten take 7%. The chain carries TRBV7-9 and TRBJ2-7; D uncertain. This TCR derives from a woman aged 50 to 60 who had recovered from COVID-19. Sequencing was done on a sample of PBMCs or T cells enriched from blood (not recorded which). Written as DNA, the CDR3 is TGTGCCAGCAGCTTAGCCGCAGGATTCTACGAGCAGTACTTC. It translates to CASSLAAGFYEQYF.